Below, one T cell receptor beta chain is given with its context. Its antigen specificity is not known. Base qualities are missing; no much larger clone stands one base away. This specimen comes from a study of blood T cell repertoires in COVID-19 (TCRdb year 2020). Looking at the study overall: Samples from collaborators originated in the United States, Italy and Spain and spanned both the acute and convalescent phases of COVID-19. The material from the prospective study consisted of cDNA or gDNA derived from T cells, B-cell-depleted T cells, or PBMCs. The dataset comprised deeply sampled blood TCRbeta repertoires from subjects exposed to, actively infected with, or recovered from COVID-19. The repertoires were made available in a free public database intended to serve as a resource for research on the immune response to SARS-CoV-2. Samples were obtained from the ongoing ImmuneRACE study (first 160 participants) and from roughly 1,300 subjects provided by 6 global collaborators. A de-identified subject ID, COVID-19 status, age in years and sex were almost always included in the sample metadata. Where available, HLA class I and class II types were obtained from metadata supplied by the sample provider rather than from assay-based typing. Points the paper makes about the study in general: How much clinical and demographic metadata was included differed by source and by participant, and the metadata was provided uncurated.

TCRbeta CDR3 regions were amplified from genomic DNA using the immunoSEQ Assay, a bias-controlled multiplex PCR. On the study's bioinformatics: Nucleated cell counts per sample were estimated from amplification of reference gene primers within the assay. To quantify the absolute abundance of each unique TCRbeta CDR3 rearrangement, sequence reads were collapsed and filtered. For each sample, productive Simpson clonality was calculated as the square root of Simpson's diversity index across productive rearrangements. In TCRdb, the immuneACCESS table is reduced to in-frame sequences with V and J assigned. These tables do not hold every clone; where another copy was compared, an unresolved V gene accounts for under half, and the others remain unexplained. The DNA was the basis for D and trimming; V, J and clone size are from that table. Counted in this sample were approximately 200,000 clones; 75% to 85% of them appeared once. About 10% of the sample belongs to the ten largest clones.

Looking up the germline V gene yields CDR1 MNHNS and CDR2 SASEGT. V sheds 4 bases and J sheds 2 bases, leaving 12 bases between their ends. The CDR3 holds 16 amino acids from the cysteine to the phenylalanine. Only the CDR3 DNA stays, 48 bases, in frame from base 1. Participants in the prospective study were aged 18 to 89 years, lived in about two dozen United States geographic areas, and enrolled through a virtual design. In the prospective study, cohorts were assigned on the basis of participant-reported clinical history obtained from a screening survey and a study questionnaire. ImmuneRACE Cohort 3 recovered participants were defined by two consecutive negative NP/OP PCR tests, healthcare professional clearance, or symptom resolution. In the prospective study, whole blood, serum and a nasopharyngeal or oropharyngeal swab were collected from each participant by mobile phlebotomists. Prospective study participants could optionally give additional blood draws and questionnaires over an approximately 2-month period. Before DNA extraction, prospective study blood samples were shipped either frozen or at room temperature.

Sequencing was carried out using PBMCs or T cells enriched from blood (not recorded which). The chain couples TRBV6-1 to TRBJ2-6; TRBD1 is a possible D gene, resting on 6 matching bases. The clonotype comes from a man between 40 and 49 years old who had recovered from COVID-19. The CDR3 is CASSALTGTGANVLTF. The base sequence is TGTGCCAGCAGTGCACTTACAGGGACTGGGGCCAACGTCCTGACTTTC.